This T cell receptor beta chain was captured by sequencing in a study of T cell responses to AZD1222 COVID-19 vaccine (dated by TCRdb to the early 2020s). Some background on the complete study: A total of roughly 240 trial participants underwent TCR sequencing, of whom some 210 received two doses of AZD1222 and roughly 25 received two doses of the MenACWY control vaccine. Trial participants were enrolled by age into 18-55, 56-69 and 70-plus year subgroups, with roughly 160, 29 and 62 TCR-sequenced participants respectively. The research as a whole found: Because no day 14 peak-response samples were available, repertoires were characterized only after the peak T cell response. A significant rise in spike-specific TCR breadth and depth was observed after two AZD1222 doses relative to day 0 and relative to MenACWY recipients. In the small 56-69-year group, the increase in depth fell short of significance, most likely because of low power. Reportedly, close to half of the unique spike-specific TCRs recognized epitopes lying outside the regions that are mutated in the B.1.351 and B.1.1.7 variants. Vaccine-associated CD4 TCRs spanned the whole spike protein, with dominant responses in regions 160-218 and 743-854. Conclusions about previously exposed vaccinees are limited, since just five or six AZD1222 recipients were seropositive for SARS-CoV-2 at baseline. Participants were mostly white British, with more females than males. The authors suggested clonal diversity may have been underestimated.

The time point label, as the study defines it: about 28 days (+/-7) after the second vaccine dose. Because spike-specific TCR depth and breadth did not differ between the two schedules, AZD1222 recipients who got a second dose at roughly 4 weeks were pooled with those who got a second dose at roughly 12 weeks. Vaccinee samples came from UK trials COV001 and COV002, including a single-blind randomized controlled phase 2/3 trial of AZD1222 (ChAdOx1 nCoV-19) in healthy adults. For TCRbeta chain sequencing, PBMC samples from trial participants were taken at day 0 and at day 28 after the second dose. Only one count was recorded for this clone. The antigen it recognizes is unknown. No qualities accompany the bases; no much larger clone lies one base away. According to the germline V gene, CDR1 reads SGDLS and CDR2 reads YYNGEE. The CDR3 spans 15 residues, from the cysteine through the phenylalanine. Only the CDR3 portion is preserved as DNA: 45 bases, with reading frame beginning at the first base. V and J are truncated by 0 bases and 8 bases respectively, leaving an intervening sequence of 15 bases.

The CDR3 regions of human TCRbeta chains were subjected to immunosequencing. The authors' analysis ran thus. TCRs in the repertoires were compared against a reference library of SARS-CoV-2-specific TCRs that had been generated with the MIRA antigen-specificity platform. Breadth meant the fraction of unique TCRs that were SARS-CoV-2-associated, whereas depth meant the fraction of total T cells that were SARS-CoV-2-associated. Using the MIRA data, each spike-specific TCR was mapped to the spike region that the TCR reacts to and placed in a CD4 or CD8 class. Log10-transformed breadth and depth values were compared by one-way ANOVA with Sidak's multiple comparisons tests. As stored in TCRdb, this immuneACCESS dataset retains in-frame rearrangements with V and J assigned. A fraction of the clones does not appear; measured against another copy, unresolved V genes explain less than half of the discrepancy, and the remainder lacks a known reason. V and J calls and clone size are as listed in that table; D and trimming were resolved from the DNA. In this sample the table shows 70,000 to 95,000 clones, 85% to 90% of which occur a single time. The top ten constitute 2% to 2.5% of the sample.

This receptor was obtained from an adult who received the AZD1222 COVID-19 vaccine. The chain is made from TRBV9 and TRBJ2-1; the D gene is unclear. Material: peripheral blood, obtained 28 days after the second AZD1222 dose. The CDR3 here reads CASSVVDQFTDEQFF. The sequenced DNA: TGTGCCAGCAGCGTAGTAGATCAGTTTACGGATGAGCAGTTCTTC.